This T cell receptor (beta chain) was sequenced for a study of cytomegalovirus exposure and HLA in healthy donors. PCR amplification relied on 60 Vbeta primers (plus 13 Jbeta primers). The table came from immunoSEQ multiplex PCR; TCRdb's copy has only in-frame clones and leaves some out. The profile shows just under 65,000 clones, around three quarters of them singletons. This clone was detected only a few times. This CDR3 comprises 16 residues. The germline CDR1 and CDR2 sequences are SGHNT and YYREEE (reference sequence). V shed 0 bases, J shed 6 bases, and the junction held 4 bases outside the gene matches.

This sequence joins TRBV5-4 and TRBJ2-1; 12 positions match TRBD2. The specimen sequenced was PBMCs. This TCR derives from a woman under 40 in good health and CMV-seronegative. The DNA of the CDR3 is TGTGCCAGCAGCTTGGAGCCTAGCGGGGGGGCCAATGAGCAGTTCTTC. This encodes CASSLEPSGGANEQFF.